A single sample gave rise to the 7 T cell receptor beta chains below, sequenced in a study of glioma-infiltrating T cells. Using RNA template, CDR3s of TCR alpha and beta were amplified with iRepertoire arm-PCR. Each CDR3 protein is one row after TCRdb ran MiXCR on the multiplex PCR reads. The data show under 130,000 distinct CDR3 sequences, 25% to 35% seen once. The material sequenced was glioma tissue, nonneoplastic brain tissue, or PBMCs (not recorded which). These receptors originate from a human donor with low-grade glioma or glioblastoma, undergoing nonglioma brain surgery, or in good health (not recorded which).

This clonotype showed up many times. The chain recombines TRBV20-1 with TRBJ2-1; 9 bases are shared with TRBD2. This CDR3 contains 14 residues. Per germline, CDR1 DFQATT and CDR2 SNEGSKA (reference sequence). The ends lost 6 bases at V and 4 bases at J; junction bases unmatched: 7. Here the CDR3 DNA reads TGCAGTGCCCCCCCCGCGGGGGGGTACAATGAGCAGTTCTTC. Amino acids: CSAPPAGGYNEQFF.

The chain carries TRBV28 and TRBJ2-5; D is perhaps TRBD1 or TRBD2 (5 bases each). V lost 11 bases and J lost 2, with 15 bases in between. The germline CDR1 and CDR2 sequences are MDHEN and SYDVKM. The length of the CDR3 is 13 residues. The CDR3 coding sequence is TGTGCCCGGGACCCGCCGCCTCAAGAGACCCAGTACTTC. This sequence encodes CARDPPPQETQYF.

Many counts were recorded for this clonotype. The chain combines TRBV20-1 with TRBJ2-4; 8 bases are shared with TRBD2. Germline V gene lookup returns CDR1 DFQATT and CDR2 SNEGSKA (reference sequence). V lost 5 bases and J lost 5; bases outside the gene matches: 11. The CDR3 runs 15 residues. CDR3 DNA sequence: TGCAGTGCTTGGAGACGGGGGGGCGGGCAAAACATTCAGTACTTC. Protein product: CSAWRRGGGQNIQYF.

The sample holds a few counts of this clonotype. The rearrangement uses TRBV20-1 and TRBJ2-3; TRBD2 agrees at 12 bases. Germline V lookup: CDR1 DFQATT, CDR2 SNEGSKA (reference sequence). J lost 1 base, V lost 6 bases, and 14 bases had no gene match. The CDR3 length is 18 residues. The CDR3 region has the DNA TGCAGTGCACCCACTTCCTCTAGCGGGGGGGCCCGCACAGATACGCAGTATTTT. It translates to CSAPTSSSGGARTDTQYF.

Regarding this clonotype: An end of the junction differs from the germline gene, which may be a read error. The J gene is TRBJ2-3, the V gene TRBV27; 9 nucleotides align to TRBD2. The CDR3 extends over 15 amino acids. From germline, CDR1 is MNHEY and CDR2 SMNVEV (reference sequence). The CDR3 nucleotides read TGTACCAGCAGTCTTAGCGGGGGCTTAGGATGGACGCGGTATTTT. This encodes CTSSLSGGLGWTRYF.

This clonotype was seen at least ten times. The gene calls are TRBV19 and TRBJ1-6; no reliable D call. Trimming shortened V by 5 bases and J by 8 bases, and 13 bases separated the two germline ends. Germline V gene lookup returns CDR1 LNHDA and CDR2 SQIVND (reference sequence). The CDR3 extends over 14 amino acids. The CDR3 sequence: CASSSGSGYSPLHF. CDR3 bases: TGTGCCAGTAGTTCGGGCAGTGGCTATTCACCCCTCCACTTT.

The rearrangement uses TRBV4-1 and TRBJ2-5, with 9 bases lining up with TRBD2. Germline CDR1 MGHRA, CDR2 YSYEKL. V trimming: 5 bases; J trimming: 5 bases; junction bases outside the gene matches: 12. The length of the CDR3 is 16 residues. CDR3 DNA sequence: TGCGCCAGCAGCGCCGCTGGAGCGGGGGGCGGGGAGACCCAGTACTTC. This gives the protein CASSAAGAGGGETQYF.